Detailed here is one T cell receptor (beta chain). In the original processing: There were no quality scores in the junction-only immunoSEQ sequences, so filtering differed. Produced via immunoSEQ multiplex PCR; TCRdb's table is partial and in-frame only. From that table come the V and J calls and clone size; the DNA was used to work out D and trimming. The sample has a few hundred thousand clones, around 80% seen once. V was pared by 2 bases and J by 0 bases, with 4 bases of the junction left unmatched. The CDR3 is 16 amino acids. Germline CDR1 reads MNHEY; CDR2 reads SVGAGI. This record comes from a study of shared clonotypes between healthy human individuals. Overall study context: A couple of female and three male donors aged 18 to 49 were enrolled.

The origin of this receptor is a woman between 35 and 50 years old in good health. Some clones in this sample may be carry-over from other donors' samples. This sequence joins TRBV6-5 and TRBJ2-3, with TRBD1 matching 8 bases. The sample comprised PBMCs. CDR3 amino acids: CASSYRTGGSTDTQYF. CDR3 DNA: TGTGCCAGCAGTTACCGCACAGGGGGTAGCACAGATACGCAGTATTTT.